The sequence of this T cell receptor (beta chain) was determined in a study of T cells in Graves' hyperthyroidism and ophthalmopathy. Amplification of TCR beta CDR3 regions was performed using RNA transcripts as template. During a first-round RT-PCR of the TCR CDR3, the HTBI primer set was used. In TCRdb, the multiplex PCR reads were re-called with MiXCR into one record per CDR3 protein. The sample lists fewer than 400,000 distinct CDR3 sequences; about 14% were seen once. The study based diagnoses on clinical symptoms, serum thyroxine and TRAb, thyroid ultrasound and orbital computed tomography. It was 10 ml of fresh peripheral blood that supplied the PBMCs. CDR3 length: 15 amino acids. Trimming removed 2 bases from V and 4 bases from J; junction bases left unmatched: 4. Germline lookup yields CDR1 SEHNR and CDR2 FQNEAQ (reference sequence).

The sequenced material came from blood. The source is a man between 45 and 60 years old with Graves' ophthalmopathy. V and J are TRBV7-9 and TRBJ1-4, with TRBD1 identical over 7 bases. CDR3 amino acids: CASSLTGQDNEKLFF. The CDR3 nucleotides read TGTGCCAGCAGCTTAACAGGACAGGATAATGAAAAACTGTTTTTT.